This T cell receptor beta chain was found in a study of T-cell memory formation after mild COVID-19. As for the study in general: There were largely donor-specific TCR clusters. Study results and caveats: That cross-reactive memory joined was suggested by some responding clones appearing in pre-infection memory. Chiefly within CM and EM were the contracting CD4+ clones; CD8+ ones were within EMRA.

The germline CDR1 and CDR2 sequences are SGHDT and YYEEEE. There are 14 residues in the CDR3. Trimming left V 4 bases short and J 0 bases short, with 8 bases between. One entry per CDR3 protein results from TCRdb running MiXCR on the 5' RACE reads. The sample records approximately 500,000 distinct CDR3 sequences, approximately 25% being singletons. This clonotype has a handful of counts. Its antigen remains unknown. Sequenced input: PBMCs or a T cell subset sorted from them (not recorded which). The sequence came from an adult woman who had mild COVID-19 (a few samples of this study predate the infection). Cell type and time point are not known. This chain joins TRBV5-6 and TRBJ2-1, with D perhaps matching TRBD2 (6 bases). The CDR3 region has the DNA TGTGCCAGCAGCGGGAGGACCTCCTACAATGAGCAGTTCTTC. Protein sequence: CASSGRTSYNEQFF.